This TCR beta chain was sequenced in a study of T-cell reconstitution after alpha-beta-depleted transplantation in children. Library preparation (for TCRbeta) was performed with unique molecular identifiers. From the PCR reads, TCRdb called clonotypes with MiXCR, one entry per CDR3 protein. The top ten clones hold 7.5% of a sample with some 300,000 distinct CDR3 sequences, about 9.4% of them seen once. CDR1 and CDR2 (germline): SQVTM, ANQGSEA. There are 18 residues in the CDR3. V dropped 1 base and J dropped 1; count of bases not matched to a gene: 11. This clonotype was seen repeatedly, ten times or more.

J is TRBJ2-3 and V is TRBV29-1; TRBD2 matches at 10 bases. The sequence was obtained from a boy under two years old with acute myeloid leukemia, due to receive a stem cell transplant. The sample here was PBMCs, taken before TCRalphabeta/CD19-depleted stem cell transplant. This chain's CDR3 is CSVEGRLAGVFGTDTQYF. The CDR3 DNA follows: TGCAGCGTTGAAGGTCGGCTAGCGGGAGTTTTTGGCACAGATACGCAGTATTTT.